This T cell receptor (beta chain) originates from a study of spatial heterogeneity in lung cancer. Losses at the gene ends were 3 bases for V and 3 bases for J; bases not matched to a gene: 10. The CDR3 contains 17 residues. Germline V gene sequence: CDR1 SGDLS, CDR2 YYNGEE. This clonotype showed up many times. With the library built for alpha chains, this beta chain is off target and its frequency is not meaningful. Time point here: sample taken at primary tumor resection. Sequencing covered unsorted whole RNA taken from tumor, nontumor lung or frozen PBMC. TCRdb analysed the 5' RACE reads with MiXCR anew, one entry per CDR3 protein. The table lists over 7,500 distinct CDR3 sequences, 8.6% of them singletons.

The source material was PBMCs, sampled at surgery. The clonotype comes from a male donor with early-stage non-small cell lung cancer. The rearrangement joins TRBV9 to TRBJ2-1; 9 nucleotides match TRBD2. The CDR3 DNA sequence: TGTGCCAGCAGCGCGTCTAGCGGGGAGGAGGGCTACAATGAGCAGTTCTTC. Translated, it gives CASSASSGEEGYNEQFF.